Below, one T cell receptor (beta chain) is given with its context. As yet, its antigen is unknown. This sample is part of a study of vaccination effects on CD4 cells after COVID-19. Whole-study findings and limits: After vaccination, at late timepoints, clones induced by infection and by vaccine contracted markedly. Vaccine-induced clones in healthy vaccinees cross-reacted with common cold coronaviruses in only 1 of 255 cases.

Viral peptide pools were used in the ViraFEST assay to expand antigen-specific CD4+ T cells, and sequencing came afterward. Investigators separated out CD4+ T cells once around eleven days of culture had passed. Participants were vaccinated with two doses of either the BNT162b2 or mRNA-1273 vaccine. Generated by immunoSEQ multiplex PCR, the TCRdb table keeps only in-frame clones and is missing some. The sample has 25,000 to 40,000 clones, around 82% seen once. Unmatched junction bases numbered 10, after V lost 5 bases and J lost 7 bases. Per the germline V gene, CDR1 is KGHDR and CDR2 is SFDVKD. CDR3 size: 15 residues.

This sample comprised CD4+ T cells from PBMCs cultured with HCoV-NL63 spike peptides, obtained after COVID-19 vaccination. The source is a human donor who received a COVID-19 vaccine. Some clones in this sample may be carry-over from other donors' samples. The chain recombines TRBV24-1 with TRBJ2-3, with 8 positions matching TRBD1. CDR3 loop: CATSATGQALNTQYF. DNA of the CDR3: TGTGCCACCAGTGCAACGGGACAGGCCTTGAATACGCAGTATTTT.